The 5 T cell receptor beta chains below all came from one sample that was sequenced in a study of OX40 agonist ivuxolimab in advanced cancers. Libraries were prepared by immunoSEQ multiplex PCR; TCRdb keeps only in-frame clonotypes and omits some of them. The sample shows approximately 86,000 clones, about 86% of them seen only once. Sequenced material: CD4+ or CD8+ T cells sorted from blood, taken in a trial of the OX40 agonist ivuxolimab. The receptors stem from an adult with an advanced solid tumor such as melanoma, head and neck, liver or kidney cancer.

The V and J genes are TRBV19 and TRBJ1-5; no reliable D call. From germline, CDR1 is LNHDA and CDR2 SQIVND (reference sequence). V lost 1 base to trimming and J lost 0 bases, with 4 bases between them. The CDR3 contains 14 residues. Here the CDR3 reads CASSIGRSNQPQHF. CDR3 bases: TGTGCCAGTAGTATAGGACGTAGCAATCAGCCCCAGCATTTT. The complete variable domain, with remaining parts taken from reference TRBV19 and TRBJ1-5, reads DGGITQSPKYLFRKEGQNVTLSCEQNLNHDAMYWYRQDPGQGLRLIYYSQIVNDFQKGDIAEGYSVSREKKESFPLTVTSAQKNPTAFYLCASSIGRSNQPQHFGDGTRLSIL.

The V and J genes are TRBV5-1 and TRBJ2-7; D not resolved. CDR1 is SGHRS, CDR2 YFSETQ, per germline. The CDR3 contains 15 residues. V gave up 0 bases and J gave up 0 bases, with 10 bases separating them. CDR3 nucleotide sequence: TGCGCCAGCAGCTTGGAAAGGCCCAGCTCCTACGAGCAGTACTTC. Its translation: CASSLERPSSYEQYF.

This clone has just a few counts. The chain links TRBV21-1 to TRBJ1-6; the table's D call, TRBD1, was not checked against the DNA. TRBV21-1 is termed a pseudogene. The CDR3 is 13 amino acids. CDR3 sequence: CASSKAPNSPLHF. CDR3 nucleotide sequence: TGTGCCAGCAGCAAGGCTCCTAATTCACCCCTCCACTTT.

DNA for the CDR3: TGCGCCAGCAGCTTGGTGGCCAGGGTGGATGGCTACACCTTC. Residues: CASSLVARVDGYTF. The chain uses TRBV5-1 and TRBJ1-2; weak D call: TRBD1 (5 bases). V gave up 0 bases and J gave up 6 bases, with 12 bases separating them. The CDR3 sequence is 14 residues long. The germline V gene has CDR1 SGHRS and CDR2 YFSETQ.

The chain combines TRBV6-5 with TRBJ2-3, with 7 bases lining up with TRBD1. CDR3 length equals 15 residues. The V segment lost 7 bases and the J segment 3 bases; nucleotides outside the gene matches: 10. CDR1 and CDR2 from the germline V gene are MNHEY and SVGAGI. This CDR3 is CASKRTGLSTDTQYF. Here the CDR3 DNA reads TGTGCCAGCAAACGGACAGGTCTATCGACAGATACGCAGTATTTT.